These T cell receptor beta chains were read from a single sample in a study of blood T cell repertoires in COVID-19. Generated by immunoSEQ multiplex PCR, the TCRdb table keeps only in-frame clones and is missing some. The sample lists around 190,000 clones; 87% were seen once. What was sequenced was PBMCs or T cells enriched from blood (not recorded which). These TCRs come from a young man with acute COVID-19. Each CDR3 is given with its conserved first and last residue. Fields, in order: clone size, D gene, CDR3 length, V gene, J gene, CDR3 DNA, CDR3 protein. D genes are given only for firm matches. Only part of the rows carry a size: once, few, many, or a class if the clone is expanded.

>few|NA|14|TRBV3-1/TRBV3-2|TRBJ1-1
TGTGCCAGCAGCCAAAGGCACGGGGACACTGAAGCTTTCTTT
CASSQRHGDTEAFF
>NA|NA|14|TRBV7-2|TRBJ2-3
TGTGCCAGCAGCTGGGGCGGGGGCACAGATACGCAGTATTTT
CASSWGGGTDTQYF
>NA|NA|14|TRBV27|TRBJ1-1
TGTGCCAGCAGTTCCACAGGGACGGGCACTGAAGCTTTCTTT
CASSSTGTGTEAFF
>NA|NA|16|TRBV3-1/TRBV3-2|TRBJ1-3
TGTGCCAGCAGCCTCAGGGGTGTCGACGCTGGAAACACCATATATTTT
CASSLRGVDAGNTIYF
>NA|NA|11|TRBV5-1|TRBJ2-5
TGCGCCAGCAGCTTGCAGGAGACCCAGTACTTC
CASSLQETQYF
>NA|NA|15|TRBV10-3|TRBJ2-6
TGTGCCATCAGCCCCCAACAATCTGGGGCCAACGTCCTGACTTTC
CAISPQQSGANVLTF
>NA|TRBD1|17|TRBV4-1|TRBJ1-2
TGCGCCAGCAGCCAAATAGGACAGGTGCTACCTAACTATGGCTACACCTTC
CASSQIGQVLPNYGYTF
>NA|NA|14|TRBV2|TRBJ2-1
TGTGCCAGCACCGAGCGGGTCGCCTACAATGAGCAGTTCTTC
CASTERVAYNEQFF
>NA|NA|12|TRBV28|TRBJ2-1
TGTGCCAGCGGGAGGCCATACAATGAGCAGTTCTTC
CASGRPYNEQFF
>NA|NA|14|TRBV19|TRBJ2-5
TGTGCCAGTAGTATGCGGGACTACCAAGAGACCCAGTACTTC
CASSMRDYQETQYF
>once|NA|14|TRBV5-1|TRBJ2-3
TGCGCCAGCAGCTTGGGTGGGCCGACAGATACGCAGTATTTT
CASSLGGPTDTQYF
>NA|NA|14|TRBV19|TRBJ2-2
TGTGCCAGCAAGCGGGCCCGGAGGACCGGGGAGCTGTTTTTT
CASKRARRTGELFF
>NA|TRBD1|12|TRBV28|TRBJ1-2
TGTGCCAGCACCACGACAGGGAATGGCTACACCTTC
CASTTTGNGYTF
>NA|NA|15|TRBV4-1|TRBJ2-2
TGCGCCAGCAGCCAAGATTCCCCGGACACCGGGGAGCTGTTTTTT
CASSQDSPDTGELFF
>NA|TRBD2|13|TRBV28|TRBJ2-7
TGTGCCAGCAGCCCTAGCGGGAGGTACGAGCAGTACTTC
CASSPSGRYEQYF
>NA|NA|16|TRBV21-1|TRBJ1-2
TGTGCCAGCAGCAAAGTGAGCCCAGGGGCAATGAGTGGCTACACCTTC
CASSKVSPGAMSGYTF
>few|NA|15|TRBV6-4|TRBJ2-6
TGTGCCAGCAGCCCCTTCTCTTCTGGGGCCAACGTCCTGACTTTC
CASSPFSSGANVLTF
>NA|NA|15|TRBV4-2|TRBJ1-5
TGTGCCAGCAGCCAAGAGGGGGGGACCCATCAGCCCCAGCATTTT
CASSQEGGTHQPQHF
>NA|NA|13|TRBV14|TRBJ2-7
TGTGCCAGCAGCCAACTAGCGAGCTACGAGCAGTACTTC
CASSQLASYEQYF
>NA|TRBD2|16|TRBV3-1/TRBV3-2|TRBJ2-2
TGTGCCAGCAGCCCCGGGACTAGCGGGAGCACCGGGGAGCTGTTTTTT
CASSPGTSGSTGELFF
>NA|TRBD1|16|TRBV28|TRBJ2-3
TGTGCCAGCAGTACCAGGACAGGGCGTCATCCAGATACGCAGTATTTT
CASSTRTGRHPDTQYF
>NA|TRBD2|21|TRBV28|TRBJ2-7
TGTGCCAGCAGCCACAACCTCGGACTAGCGGGAGGCTGGCGGGCTTCCTACGAGCAGTACTTC
CASSHNLGLAGGWRASYEQYF
>few|TRBD1|18|TRBV2|TRBJ2-6
TGTGCCAGCAGTCCTAGGACAGGGGGCCTCTCTGGGGCCAACGTCCTGACTTTC
CASSPRTGGLSGANVLTF
>NA|TRBD2|17|TRBV11-3|TRBJ2-5
TGTGCCAGCAGCACTCACCGAGGACTAGCACTGTGGGAGACCCAGTACTTC
CASSTHRGLALWETQYF
>once|TRBD1|17|TRBV7-8|TRBJ1-1
TGTGCCAGCAGCTTAGCCGGGTCGAACAGGGGGCGGACTGAAGCTTTCTTT
CASSLAGSNRGRTEAFF
>few|NA|17|TRBV4-2|TRBJ2-1
TGTGCCAGCAGCCAAGAAGGTCGGGGGAGTATATACAATGAGCAGTTCTTC
CASSQEGRGSIYNEQFF
>NA|NA|15|TRBV7-6|TRBJ2-1
TGTGCCAGCAGCTTAGAACCGGGAGCCGACAATGAGCAGTTCTTC
CASSLEPGADNEQFF
>NA|NA|12|TRBV14|TRBJ1-1
TGTGCCAGCAGCCTACAGAACACTGAAGCTTTCTTT
CASSLQNTEAFF
>NA|NA|14|TRBV3-1/TRBV3-2|TRBJ1-1
TGTGCCAGCAGCCAGGAGGTGGACCGAGGGAAGGCTTTCTTT
CASSQEVDRGKAFF
>NA|NA|14|TRBV19|TRBJ1-4
TGTGCCAGTCGCACGACAGGAACTAATGAAAAACTGTTTTTT
CASRTTGTNEKLFF
>NA|TRBD1|14|TRBV28|TRBJ1-4
TGTGCCAGCAGTCCCAGGGGGGTAAACGAAAAACTGTTTTTT
CASSPRGVNEKLFF
>once|TRBD2|14|TRBV5-1|TRBJ2-7
TGCGCCAGCAGCTTTAGCGGGGTCCGGCACGAGCAGTACTTC
CASSFSGVRHEQYF
>NA|NA|16|TRBV25-1|TRBJ2-1
TGTGCCAGCACACCATCAGGGCGGGGCTCCTACAATGAGCAGTTCTTC
CASTPSGRGSYNEQFF
>NA|NA|17|TRBV5-1|TRBJ2-5
TGCGCCAGCAGCTTGGATACCGTACGCTTTAGGGGAGAGACCCAGTACTTC
CASSLDTVRFRGETQYF
>NA|NA|12|TRBV27|TRBJ2-7
TGTGCCAGCAGTTCACAGGGAAACGAGCAGTACTTC
CASSSQGNEQYF
>NA|TRBD1|15|TRBV18|TRBJ1-1
TGTGCCAGCTCACCCAGAGGACAGGGACAAACTGAAGCTTTCTTT
CASSPRGQGQTEAFF
>NA|TRBD1|11|TRBV28|TRBJ2-1
TGTGCCAGCAGGAAAGACAGGGTTTGGTTCTTC
CASRKDRVWFF
>NA|NA|14|TRBV18|TRBJ2-1
TGTGCCAGCTCACAAGCCGCCCCCTACAATGAGCAGTTCTTC
CASSQAAPYNEQFF
>few|NA|13|TRBV7-9|TRBJ1-2
TGTGCCAGCAGCTTAGGGGGGGATAATGGCTACACCTTC
CASSLGGDNGYTF